This is a list of T cell receptor beta chains from one sample in a study of CD8+ T cells in alopecia areata. Produced via immunoSEQ multiplex PCR; TCRdb's table is partial and in-frame only. Of about 150,000 clones in the sample, around 87% were seen once. Sequencing was performed on CD8+ T cells sorted from blood, taken at week 0. The receptors originated from a human donor with alopecia areata. Each CDR3 is given with its conserved first and last residue. D genes are given only for firm matches. Clone sizes are given selectively: once, few, many, or a class where the clone is expanded.

J gene: TRBJ2-7
V gene: TRBV27
clone size: NA
D gene: TRBD2
CDR3 protein: CASSLEGGKYEQYF
CDR3 DNA: TGTGCCAGCAGTCTAGAGGGAGGGAAATACGAGCAGTACTTC

J gene: TRBJ2-7
V gene: TRBV7-2
clone size: NA
D gene: TRBD1
CDR3 protein: CASSQQGVNYEQYF
CDR3 DNA: TGTGCCAGCAGCCAACAGGGGGTAAACTACGAGCAGTACTTC

J gene: TRBJ2-7
V gene: TRBV5-4
clone size: NA
D gene: NA
CDR3 protein: CASSLDARVDEQYF
CDR3 DNA: TGTGCCAGCAGCTTGGACGCTAGGGTCGACGAGCAGTACTTC

J gene: TRBJ1-1
V gene: TRBV5-1
clone size: NA
D gene: TRBD1
CDR3 protein: CASSLGRGEAFF
CDR3 DNA: TGCGCCAGCAGCTTGGGCAGGGGGGAAGCTTTCTTT

J gene: TRBJ2-5
V gene: TRBV29-1
clone size: NA
D gene: TRBD1
CDR3 protein: CSAETGTGGSETQYF
CDR3 DNA: TGCAGCGCCGAGACCGGGACAGGGGGCTCAGAGACCCAGTACTTC

J gene: TRBJ2-1
V gene: TRBV4-1
clone size: NA
D gene: TRBD2
CDR3 protein: CASSHATSGSVGEQFF
CDR3 DNA: TGCGCCAGCAGCCACGCGACTAGCGGGAGTGTTGGTGAGCAGTTCTTC

J gene: TRBJ2-1
V gene: TRBV25-1
clone size: once
D gene: TRBD2
CDR3 protein: CASSESGLAVGNEQFF
CDR3 DNA: TGTGCCAGCAGTGAATCGGGACTAGCGGTTGGTAATGAGCAGTTCTTC

J gene: TRBJ2-7
V gene: TRBV23-1
clone size: few
D gene: NA
CDR3 protein: CASRAFIGEQYF
CDR3 DNA: TGCGCCAGCAGGGCCTTTATAGGAGAGCAGTACTTC

J gene: TRBJ2-7
V gene: TRBV30
clone size: NA
D gene: NA
CDR3 protein: CAWRGDPNFYEQYF
CDR3 DNA: TGTGCCTGGAGGGGGGACCCCAACTTCTACGAGCAGTACTTC

J gene: TRBJ2-1
V gene: TRBV5-4
clone size: NA
D gene: NA
CDR3 protein: CASSLAKATEQFF
CDR3 DNA: TGTGCCAGCAGCTTGGCGAAGGCGACTGAGCAGTTCTTC

J gene: TRBJ2-1
V gene: TRBV5-1
clone size: NA
D gene: TRBD2
CDR3 protein: CASSFPPAGGPYEQFF
CDR3 DNA: TGCGCCAGCAGCTTCCCCCCAGCGGGAGGGCCTTATGAGCAGTTCTTC

J gene: TRBJ1-1
V gene: TRBV14
clone size: NA
D gene: TRBD1
CDR3 protein: CASSQAVTGRTEAFF
CDR3 DNA: TGTGCCAGCAGCCAAGCAGTGACAGGGAGGACTGAAGCTTTCTTT

J gene: TRBJ2-1
V gene: TRBV29-1
clone size: NA
D gene: TRBD2
CDR3 protein: CSVEFSGRVYNEQFF
CDR3 DNA: TGCAGCGTTGAGTTTAGCGGGAGGGTCTACAATGAGCAGTTCTTC

J gene: TRBJ2-3
V gene: TRBV29-1
clone size: NA
D gene: NA
CDR3 protein: CSVATASTDTQYF
CDR3 DNA: TGCAGCGTTGCTACGGCTAGCACAGATACGCAGTATTTT

J gene: TRBJ1-2
V gene: TRBV9
clone size: NA
D gene: NA
CDR3 protein: CASSVADSHGYTF
CDR3 DNA: TGTGCCAGCAGCGTAGCTGACAGCCATGGCTACACCTTC

J gene: TRBJ2-7
V gene: TRBV5-1
clone size: NA
D gene: NA
CDR3 protein: CASSLSPSYEQYF
CDR3 DNA: TGCGCCAGCAGCTTGAGTCCATCCTACGAGCAGTACTTC

J gene: TRBJ2-5
V gene: TRBV7-8
clone size: NA
D gene: NA
CDR3 protein: CASSSSQPLETQYF
CDR3 DNA: TGTGCCAGCAGCTCCAGCCAGCCCTTGGAGACCCAGTACTTC